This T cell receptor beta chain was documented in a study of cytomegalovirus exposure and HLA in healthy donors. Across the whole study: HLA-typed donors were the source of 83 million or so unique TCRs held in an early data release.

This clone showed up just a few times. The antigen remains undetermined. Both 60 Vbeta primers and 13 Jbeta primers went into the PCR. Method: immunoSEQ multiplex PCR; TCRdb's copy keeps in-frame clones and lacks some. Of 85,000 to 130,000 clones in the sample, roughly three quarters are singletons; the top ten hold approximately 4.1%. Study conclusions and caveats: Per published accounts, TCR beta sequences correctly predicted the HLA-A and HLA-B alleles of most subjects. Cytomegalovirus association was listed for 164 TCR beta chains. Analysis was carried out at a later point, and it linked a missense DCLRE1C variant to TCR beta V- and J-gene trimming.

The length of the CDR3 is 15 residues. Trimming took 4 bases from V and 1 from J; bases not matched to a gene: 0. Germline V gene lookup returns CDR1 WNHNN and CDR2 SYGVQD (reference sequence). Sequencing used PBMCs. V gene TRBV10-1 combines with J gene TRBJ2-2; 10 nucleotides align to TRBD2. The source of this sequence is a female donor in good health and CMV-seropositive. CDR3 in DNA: TGCGCCAGCAGTGGACTAGCGGGGAACACCGGGGAGCTGTTTTTT. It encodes CASSGLAGNTGELFF.